The sequence of this T cell receptor (beta chain) was determined in a study of blood T cells in healthy people across ages. The table lists this clonotype with a few counts. Its target is not known. The study's findings and limits: More naive CD4+ cells and higher diversity were found in long-lived than in aged donors.

Through a sample-barcoded 5' primer and a J-beta primer mix, a second PCR was run for roughly 6 to 12 cycles. TCRdb re-analysed the 5' RACE reads in MiXCR, keeping a single row per CDR3 protein. Of about 830,000 distinct CDR3 sequences listed, roughly 60% are singletons. Germline loops: CDR1 SGDLS, CDR2 YYNGEE. The CDR3 is made up of 16 amino acids. With 0 bases clipped from V and 4 bases from J, the junction kept 7 bases outside the gene matches. The rearrangement uses TRBV9 and TRBJ2-7; 10 bases are shared with TRBD2. The sequenced sample was blood. This sequence was found in a young man in good health. CDR3 nucleotide sequence: TGTGCCAGCAGCGTAGCCGCGGCTAGCGGGAGTTACGAGCAGTACTTC. Encoded protein: CASSVAAASGSYEQYF. Together with reference TRBV9 and TRBJ2-7, the CDR3 gives the full variable domain: DSGVTQTPKHLITATGQRVTLRCSPRSGDLSVYWYQQSLDQGLQFLIQYYNGEERAKGNILERFSAQQFPDLHSELNLSSLELGDSALYFCASSVAAASGSYEQYFGPGTRLTVT.